Here is one TCR beta chain with its context. Germline values: CDR1 SGHDN, CDR2 FVKESK. This CDR3 is 15 amino acids long. V gave up 1 base and J gave up 0 bases, with 10 bases separating them. TCRdb re-derived calls from the 5' RACE reads in MiXCR, one entry per CDR3 protein. The sample has 60,000 to 85,000 distinct CDR3 sequences; about 8.2% are singletons. This record belongs to a study of spatial heterogeneity in lung cancer. Overall study context: Raw reads showed each unique TCR and UMI combination turning up more than ten times on average.

Time point reported: blood at routine non-recurrence follow-up after resection. The TCR sequence derives from a female donor with early-stage non-small cell lung cancer. The input for sequencing was PBMCs, taken at follow-up. The chain is built from TRBV14 and TRBJ2-7, with a possible D match to TRBD2 (6 bases). The CDR3 loop reads CASSQGIAASYEQYF. The CDR3 DNA reads as TGTGCCAGCAGCCAAGGAATAGCGGCCTCCTACGAGCAGTACTTC.